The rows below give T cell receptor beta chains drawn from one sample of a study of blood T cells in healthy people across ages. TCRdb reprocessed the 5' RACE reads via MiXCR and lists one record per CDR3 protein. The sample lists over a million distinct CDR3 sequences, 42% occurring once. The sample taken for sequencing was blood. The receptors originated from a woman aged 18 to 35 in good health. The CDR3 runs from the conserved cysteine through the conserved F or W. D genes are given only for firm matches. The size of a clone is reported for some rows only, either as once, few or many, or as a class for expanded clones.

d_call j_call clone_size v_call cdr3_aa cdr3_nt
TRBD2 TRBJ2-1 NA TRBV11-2 CASSSIRASGKDNEQFF TGTGCCAGCAGCTCTATTAGAGCTAGCGGGAAGGACAATGAGCAGTTCTTC
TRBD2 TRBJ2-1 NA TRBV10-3 CAIMEGLAAYNEQFF TGTGCCATCATGGAGGGACTAGCGGCCTACAATGAGCAGTTCTTC
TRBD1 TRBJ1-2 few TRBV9 CASSIQGEYYGYTF TGTGCCAGCAGCATTCAGGGGGAGTACTATGGCTACACCTTC
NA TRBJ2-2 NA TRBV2 CASSEIGSGELFF TGTGCCAGCAGTGAAATCGGGTCCGGGGAGCTGTTTTTT
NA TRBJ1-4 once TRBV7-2 CASSPTGPWEKLFF TGTGCCAGCAGCCCCACGGGCCCTTGGGAAAAACTGTTTTTT
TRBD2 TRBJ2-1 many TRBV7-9 CASSFSGDYNEQFF TGTGCCAGCAGCTTTAGCGGGGATTACAATGAGCAGTTCTTC
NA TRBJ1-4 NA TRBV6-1 CASSEAYRAANEKLFF TGTGCCAGCAGTGAAGCCTACAGGGCGGCTAATGAAAAACTGTTTTTT
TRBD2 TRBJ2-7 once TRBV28 CASSQIAGGPYNEQYF TGTGCCAGCAGCCAGATAGCGGGAGGGCCCTACAATGAGCAGTACTTC
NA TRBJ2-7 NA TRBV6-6 CASSYPIQNEQYF TGTGCCAGCAGTTATCCCATTCAGAACGAGCAGTACTTC
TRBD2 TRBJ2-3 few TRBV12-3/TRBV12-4 CASSLAGRGGGTDTQYF TGTGCCAGCAGCCTAGCGGGTAGGGGTGGTGGCACAGATACGCAGTATTTT
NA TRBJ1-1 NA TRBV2 CASSKQTPMNTEAFF TGTGCCAGCAGTAAGCAGACACCCATGAACACTGAAGCTTTCTTT
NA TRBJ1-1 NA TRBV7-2 CASSLGTPFF TGTGCCAGCAGCTTAGGGACCCCTTTCTTT
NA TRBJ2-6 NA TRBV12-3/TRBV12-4 CAGTPGGANVPTF TGTGCCGGTACCCCCGGTGGGGCCAACGTCCCGACTTTC
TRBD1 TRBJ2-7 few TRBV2 CASNRDRGRSYEQYF TGTGCCAGCAATAGGGACAGGGGGCGGTCCTACGAGCAGTACTTC
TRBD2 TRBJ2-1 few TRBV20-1 CSAREERERYNEQFF TGCAGTGCTAGAGAAGAGCGGGAGAGGTACAATGAGCAGTTCTTC
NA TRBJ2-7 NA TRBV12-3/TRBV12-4 CASSLRGRAFEQYF TGTGCCAGCAGTTTACGGGGTAGAGCATTCGAGCAGTACTTC
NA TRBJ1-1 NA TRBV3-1 CASSSQRSNTEAFF TGTGCCAGCAGTAGCCAGCGGAGTAACACTGAAGCTTTCTTT
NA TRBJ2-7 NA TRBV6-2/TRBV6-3 CASSYRGRPYEQYF TGTGCCAGCAGTTACCGCGGTAGGCCCTACGAGCAGTACTTC
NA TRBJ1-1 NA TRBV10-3 CATSESLRTAFF TGTGCCACCAGTGAGTCACTCAGGACGGCTTTCTTT
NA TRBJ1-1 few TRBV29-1 CSVQHTEAFF TGCAGCGTCCAGCACACTGAAGCTTTCTTT
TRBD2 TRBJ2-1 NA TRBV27 CASSPLLAGGSGNEQFF TGTGCCAGCAGTCCATTACTAGCGGGAGGGAGTGGCAATGAGCAGTTCTTC
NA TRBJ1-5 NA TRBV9 CASSPGNWDQPQHF TGTGCCAGCAGCCCGGGGAACTGGGACCAGCCCCAGCATTTT
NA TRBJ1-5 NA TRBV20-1 CSAKTGRNQPQHF TGCAGTGCTAAGACGGGACGGAATCAGCCCCAGCATTTT
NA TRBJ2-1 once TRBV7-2 CASSLRGREAYNEQFF TGTGCCAGCAGCTTAAGGGGGAGGGAGGCCTACAATGAGCAGTTCTTC
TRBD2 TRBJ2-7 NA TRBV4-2 CASSRAGGPNEQYF TGTGCCAGCAGCCGCGCGGGAGGGCCTAACGAGCAGTACTTC
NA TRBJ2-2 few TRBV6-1 CASRRQNTGELFF TGTGCCAGCAGACGACAGAACACCGGGGAGCTGTTTTTT
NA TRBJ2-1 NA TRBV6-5 CASSYRFSYNEQFF TGTGCCAGCAGTTATCGCTTCTCCTACAATGAGCAGTTCTTC
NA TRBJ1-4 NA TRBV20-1 CSARDYGEKLFF TGCAGTGCTAGAGATTACGGGGAAAAACTGTTTTTT
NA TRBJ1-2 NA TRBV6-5 CASSYSRGTEAFYGYTF TGTGCCAGCAGTTACTCGCGGGGAACTGAAGCTTTCTATGGCTACACCTTC
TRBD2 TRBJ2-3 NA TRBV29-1 CSVDSGLAGNPDTQYF TGCAGCGTTGACTCGGGACTAGCGGGAAACCCAGATACGCAGTATTTT
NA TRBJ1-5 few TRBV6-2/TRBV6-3 CASSYSIHQPQHF TGTGCCAGCAGTTACTCGATTCATCAGCCCCAGCATTTT
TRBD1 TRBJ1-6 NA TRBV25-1 CASSAGQGISPLHF TGTGCCAGCAGTGCGGGACAGGGTATTTCACCCCTCCACTTT
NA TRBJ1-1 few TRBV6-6 CASSYSNYEAFF TGTGCCAGCAGTTACTCGAACTATGAAGCTTTCTTT
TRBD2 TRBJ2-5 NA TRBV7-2 CASSHTSGGAWEQYF TGTGCCAGCAGCCATACTAGCGGGGGGGCTTGGGAGCAGTACTTC
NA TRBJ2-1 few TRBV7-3 CASSLSVYDDNEQFF TGTGCCAGCAGCCTTTCGGTCTACGATGACAATGAGCAGTTCTTC
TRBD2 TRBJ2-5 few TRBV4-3 CASSQDSLAGMETQYF TGCGCCAGCAGCCAAGATTCGCTAGCGGGGATGGAGACCCAGTACTTC
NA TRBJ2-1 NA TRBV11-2 CASSLTEQFF TGTGCCAGCAGCTTGACTGAGCAGTTCTTC
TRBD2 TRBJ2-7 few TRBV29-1 CSAILGGEIYEQYF TGCAGCGCCATCCTCGGGGGGGAGATCTACGAGCAGTACTTC
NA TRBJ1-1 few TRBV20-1 CSASRGSPNTEAFF TGCAGTGCTAGTAGGGGGTCACCGAACACTGAAGCTTTCTTT
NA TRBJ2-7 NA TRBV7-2 CASSLALTVRTTWGNEQYF TGTGCCAGCAGCTTAGCGCTAACGGTTAGGACGACCTGGGGCAATGAGCAGTACTTC